One and the same sample provided the 21 T cell receptor beta chains below, sequenced in a study of OX40 agonist ivuxolimab in advanced cancers. Generated by immunoSEQ multiplex PCR, the TCRdb table keeps only in-frame clones and is missing some. The profile shows about 45,000 clones, around nine tenths of them singletons. The sequenced sample was CD4+ or CD8+ T cells sorted from blood, obtained in a trial of the OX40 agonist ivuxolimab. Source of these receptors: an adult with an advanced solid tumor such as melanoma, head and neck, liver or kidney cancer.

J is TRBJ2-2 and V is TRBV28, with D perhaps being TRBD1 or TRBD2 (6 bases each). V was clipped by 7 bases and J by 6 bases, with 15 bases between them. The CDR3 spans 14 residues. Germline V gene sequence: CDR1 MDHEN, CDR2 SYDVKM. The CDR3 nucleotides are TGTGCCAGCATAGGGGGGCATAACGCCGGGGAGCTGTTTTTT. As protein: CASIGGHNAGELFF. Variable domain in full (rest from reference TRBV28 and TRBJ2-2): DVKVTQSSRYLVKRTGEKVFLECVQDMDHENMFWYRQDPGLGLRLIYFSYDVKMKEKGDIPEGYSVSREKKERFSLILESASTNQTSMYLCASIGGHNAGELFFGEGSRLTVL.

This clone came up once. This rearrangement joins TRBV11-3 to TRBJ2-3, with 8 nucleotides matching TRBD2. J gave up 6 bases and V 5 bases, and 13 bases lay outside the gene matches. The germline V gene has CDR1 SGHNT and CDR2 YENEEA. This CDR3 has 16 residues. In nucleotides, the CDR3 is TGTGCCAGCAGCCCCCGGGGAGCGGGAGCCGTTGATACGCAGTATTTT. Its protein product is CASSPRGAGAVDTQYF.

J is TRBJ1-1 and V is TRBV5-1, with D possibly being TRBD1 (6 bases). Germline CDR1 is SGHRS and CDR2 is YFSETQ. The CDR3 is 14 amino acids. Between the trimmed V and J ends, which lost 5 bases and 5 bases, there was a span of 16 bases. This CDR3 reads CASREQGGGTEAFF. CDR3 nucleotides: TGCGCCAGCAGAGAACAGGGAGGAGGGACTGAAGCTTTCTTT.

The rearrangement joins TRBV11-3 to TRBJ2-7; weak D call: TRBD1 (6 bases). This CDR3 comprises 13 residues. Germline V gene lookup returns CDR1 SGHNT and CDR2 YENEEA. Between the trimmed V and J ends, which lost 5 bases and 2 bases, there was a span of 10 bases. For the CDR3, the DNA is TGTGCCAGCAGCCCCGGACAGCCCTACGAGCAGTACTTC. This translates into CASSPGQPYEQYF.

The J gene is TRBJ2-7, the V gene TRBV5-4; a weak D match, TRBD2 (5 bases). The V end lost 0 bases, the J end lost 6 bases, and 16 bases lay between the germline ends. There are 15 residues in the CDR3. Per the germline V gene, CDR1 is SGHNT and CDR2 is YYREEE (reference sequence). For the CDR3, the DNA is TGTGCCAGCAGCTTGGATTGGGAGTCGACCTCCGAGCAGTACTTC. It yields the protein CASSLDWESTSEQYF.

The chain has TRBV28 and TRBJ1-2; D not resolved. Germline V gives CDR1 MDHEN, CDR2 SYDVKM. Between the trimmed V and J ends, which lost 4 bases and 0 bases, there was a span of 12 bases. The CDR3 is 15 residues long. CDR3 loop: CASSSPRRANYGYTF. CDR3 DNA sequence: TGTGCCAGCAGTTCTCCCAGGAGAGCTAACTATGGCTACACCTTC.

To note about this clone: This sample also contains other DNA sequences that code for the same CDR3. The chain employs TRBV6-1 and TRBJ2-3; TRBD1 might be the D (6 bases). V dropped 1 base and J dropped 1 base, with 6 bases sitting between them. This CDR3 comprises 14 residues. The germline CDR1 and CDR2 sequences are MNHNS and SASEGT. CDR3 protein: CASSEDRGTDTQYF. The CDR3 DNA is TGTGCCAGCAGTGAAGACAGGGGCACAGATACGCAGTATTTT.

V gene TRBV7-9 combines with J gene TRBJ2-5; D may correspond to TRBD1 or TRBD2 (6 bases each). Trimming took 9 bases from V and 1 from J, leaving 27 bases between them. This CDR3 spans 18 amino acids. Germline V CDR1 and CDR2: SEHNR, FQNEAQ (reference sequence). The chain's CDR3 is CASSSFGRRGGSQETQYF. The CDR3 DNA is TGTGCCAGTAGCAGCTTTGGTAGGAGAGGGGGGTCCCAAGAGACCCAGTACTTC. Full variable domain (remainder filled in from reference TRBV7-9 and TRBJ2-5): DTGVSQNPRHKITKRGQNVTFRCDPISEHNRLYWYRQTLGQGPEFLTYFQNEAQLEKSRLLSDRFSAERPKGSFSTLEIQRTEQGDSAMYLCASSSFGRRGGSQETQYFGPGTRLLVL.

This sequence joins TRBV5-1 and TRBJ2-7; D possibly corresponds to TRBD1 (6 bases). Trimming removed 0 bases at V and 2 bases at J, with 12 bases between. The germline gives CDR1 SGHRS, CDR2 YFSETQ. The CDR3 has 15 residues. CDR3 coding DNA: TGCGCCAGCAGCTTGGTAGGGGGACCGACCTACGAGCAGTACTTC. This encodes CASSLVGGPTYEQYF.

The chain couples TRBV7-2 to TRBJ2-4; maybe TRBD1 (6 bases). Between the trimmed V and J ends, which lost 1 base and 3 bases, there was a span of 19 bases. In germline, CDR1 is SGHTA, CDR2 FQGNSA. The CDR3 extends over 18 amino acids. In DNA, the CDR3 is TGTGCCAGCAGCTTAGACCCGATCAGGGGTAGGGGCAAAAACATTCAGTACTTC. Its translation is CASSLDPIRGRGKNIQYF. Based on the CDR3 plus reference TRBV7-2 and TRBJ2-4, the full variable domain is GAGVSQSPSNKVTEKGKDVELRCDPISGHTALYWYRQSLGQGLEFLIYFQGNSAPDKSGLPSDRFSAERTGGSVSTLTIQRTQQEDSAVYLCASSLDPIRGRGKNIQYFGAGTRLSVL.

CDR3 protein: CASSLHRVLNTEAFF. The DNA for the CDR3 is TGTGCCAGCAGCCTCCACAGGGTGTTGAACACTGAAGCTTTCTTT. The chain uses TRBV7-3 and TRBJ1-1; a weak D match, TRBD1 (6 bases). This CDR3 has 15 amino acids. Germline CDR1 SGHTA, CDR2 FQGTGA. Trimming pared 5 bases from V and 0 bases from J, leaving 13 bases between.

This clone was counted only a few times. The chain recombines TRBV19 with TRBJ1-1; tentatively, D is TRBD1 (5 bases). Trimming took 8 bases from V and 8 from J, leaving 18 bases between them. The germline V gene encodes CDR1 LNHDA and CDR2 SQIVND (reference sequence). The CDR3 extends over 13 amino acids. CDR3 amino acids: CASVRGHVQEAFF. In nucleotides, the CDR3 is TGTGCCAGTGTGCGTGGACACGTCCAGGAAGCTTTCTTT.

The chain recombines TRBV5-4 with TRBJ2-6; tentatively, D is TRBD1 (5 bases). With 3 bases removed from V and 2 bases from J, the gap between germline ends came to 9 bases. This CDR3 has 15 amino acids. CDR1 is SGHNT, CDR2 YYREEE, per germline (reference sequence). CDR3 loop: CASSSTGTGANVLTF. The CDR3 DNA follows: TGTGCCAGCAGCTCTACAGGTACTGGGGCCAACGTCCTGACTTTC.

The rearrangement joins TRBV7-3 to TRBJ2-1, with 13 bases fitting TRBD2. V lost 4 bases and J lost 9; bases outside the gene matches: 6. The germline gives CDR1 SGHTA, CDR2 FQGTGA. The CDR3 sequence is 15 residues long. This chain's CDR3 is CASSSGLAGVSEQFF. DNA for the CDR3: TGTGCCAGCAGCTCCGGACTAGCGGGAGTTAGTGAGCAGTTCTTC.

The rearrangement uses TRBV30 and TRBJ2-7, with D perhaps being TRBD1 or TRBD2 (5 bases each). The CDR3 loop spans 16 amino acids. The germline V gene encodes CDR1 GTSNPN and CDR2 SVGIG (reference sequence). The V end lost 1 base, the J end lost 2 bases, and 18 bases lay between the germline ends. The CDR3 here is CAWSARLGTDAYEQYF. The CDR3 DNA reads TGTGCCTGGAGTGCACGTCTAGGGACGGATGCCTACGAGCAGTACTTC.

V and J are TRBV7-2 and TRBJ2-1; D possibly uses TRBD1 or TRBD2 (6 bases each). V was cut by 6 bases and J by 0 bases, with 18 bases left in between. CDR3 length: 17 amino acids. CDR1 SGHTA and CDR2 FQGNSA come from the germline V gene. The CDR3, as DNA: TGTGCCAGCAGAACGGGGGCTAGCCCCATCTCCTACAATGAGCAGTTCTTC. It is translated as CASRTGASPISYNEQFF. Combining the CDR3 with reference TRBV7-2 and TRBJ2-1 gives the whole variable domain GAGVSQSPSNKVTEKGKDVELRCDPISGHTALYWYRQSLGQGLEFLIYFQGNSAPDKSGLPSDRFSAERTGGSVSTLTIQRTQQEDSAVYLCASRTGASPISYNEQFFGPGTRLTVL.

This chain connects TRBV29-1 to TRBJ1-2; maybe TRBD1 (5 bases). This CDR3 comprises 13 residues. With 6 bases removed from V and 0 bases from J, the gap between germline ends came to 11 bases. In germline, CDR1 is SQVTM, CDR2 ANQGSEA. The CDR3 spells CSVGHLSNYGYTF. CDR3 in DNA: TGCAGCGTAGGACACCTATCTAACTATGGCTACACCTTC.

The J gene is TRBJ1-2, the V gene TRBV29-1; tentative D call: TRBD1 (5 bases). The germline V and J ends were trimmed by 7 bases and 4 bases, with 16 bases remaining between them. In germline, CDR1 is SQVTM, CDR2 ANQGSEA. The CDR3 is 13 residues long. This CDR3 reads CSANGGTRYGYTF. The CDR3, as DNA: TGCAGCGCCAACGGAGGGACCCGCTATGGCTACACCTTC.

The count of this clone is one. The V gene is TRBV9, the J gene TRBJ2-1; TRBD1 might be the D (5 bases). Between the trimmed V and J ends, which lost 2 bases and 9 bases, there was a span of 18 bases. The CDR3 contains 15 residues. The V gene's germline CDR1 is SGDLS and CDR2 YYNGEE. In DNA, the CDR3 is TGTGCCAGCAGCGTTGACAGTGGAACGAGAACTGAGCAGTTCTTC. It encodes CASSVDSGTRTEQFF. The entire variable domain, with the rest obtained from reference TRBV9 and TRBJ2-1, is as follows: DSGVTQTPKHLITATGQRVTLRCSPRSGDLSVYWYQQSLDQGLQFLIQYYNGEERAKGNILERFSAQQFPDLHSELNLSSLELGDSALYFCASSVDSGTRTEQFFGPGTRLTVL.

The chain carries TRBV12-5 and TRBJ2-3, with 12 bases matching TRBD1. Germline values: CDR1 LGHNT, CDR2 FRNRAP. CDR3 size: 19 residues. The trim removed 1 base at V and 1 base at J, leaving 9 bases unmatched. The CDR3 here is CASGLAGTGGFAGTDTQYF. The CDR3 nucleotides are TGTGCTAGTGGTTTGGCCGGGACAGGGGGCTTCGCGGGCACAGATACGCAGTATTTT.

As DNA, the CDR3 is TGCGCCAGCAGACCACAGGTTGGGGTTTCCTACGAGCAGTACTTC. Protein product: CASRPQVGVSYEQYF. The chain has TRBV5-1 and TRBJ2-7; D might be TRBD1 (5 bases). This CDR3 region has 15 residues. Germline V gives CDR1 SGHRS, CDR2 YFSETQ. Trimming left V 5 bases short and J 1 base short, with 16 bases between.